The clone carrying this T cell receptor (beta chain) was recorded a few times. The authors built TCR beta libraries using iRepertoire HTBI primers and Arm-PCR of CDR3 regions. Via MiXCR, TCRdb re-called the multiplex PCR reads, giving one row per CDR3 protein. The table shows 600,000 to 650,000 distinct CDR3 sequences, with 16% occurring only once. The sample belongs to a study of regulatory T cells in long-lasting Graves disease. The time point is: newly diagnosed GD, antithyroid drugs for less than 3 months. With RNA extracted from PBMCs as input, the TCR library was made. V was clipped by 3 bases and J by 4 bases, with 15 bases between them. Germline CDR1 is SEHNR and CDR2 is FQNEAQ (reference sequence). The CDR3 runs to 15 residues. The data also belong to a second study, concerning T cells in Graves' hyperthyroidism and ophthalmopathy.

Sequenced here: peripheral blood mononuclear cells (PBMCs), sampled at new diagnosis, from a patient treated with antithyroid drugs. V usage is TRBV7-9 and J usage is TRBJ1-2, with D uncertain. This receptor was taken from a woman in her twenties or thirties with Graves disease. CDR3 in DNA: TGTGCCAGCAGCTTTTCGCGATTGGATATCTATGGCTACACCTTC. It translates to CASSFSRLDIYGYTF.